This T cell receptor (beta chain) was identified in a study of HIV-infected patients and healthy controls. CDR3 size: 14 residues. The germline gives CDR1 SGHDT, CDR2 YYEEEE. One entry per CDR3 protein results from TCRdb running MiXCR on the 5' RACE reads. The data show 65,000 to 70,000 distinct CDR3 sequences, about 17% seen once. The source material was CD4+ T cells from blood. The J gene is TRBJ2-1, the V gene TRBV5-6, with D perhaps TRBD2 (6 bases). The last part of the DNA fits TRBJ2-7 better; the J call may be wrong. The TCR originated in a human donor in good health. The CDR3 loop is CASSLGGGPYEQYF. CDR3 sequence (DNA): TGTGCCAGCAGCTTGGGTGGAGGGCCCTACGAGCAGTACTTC.